The entry below describes one T cell receptor (beta chain). The data belong to a study of blood T cell repertoires in COVID-19. Study at large: Samples of COVID-19 (acute and convalescent) were obtained from the United States, Italy and Spain. PBMCs, B-cell-depleted T cells, or T cells provided the cDNA or gDNA that made up the material.

Original processing notes: Using reference gene primer amplification, nucleated cell counts were estimated. TCRdb keeps only in-frame clones here, not all; method: immunoSEQ multiplex PCR. V, J and clone size were drawn from that table, and D and trimming were deduced from the DNA. The sample has fewer than 300,000 clones; roughly 87% are singletons. This TCR derives from a human donor in a cohort sampled during active COVID-19. Sequencing input: peripheral blood.

The CDR3 nucleotides are TGTGCCAGCAGCCAAGAGGAGGGGAACACTGAAGCTTTCTTT. As protein: CASSQEEGNTEAFF. The chain has TRBV3-1 (or the pseudogene TRBV3-2) and TRBJ1-1, with D hard to call. Germline loops: CDR1 LGHDT, CDR2 YNNKEL (reference sequence). There are 14 residues in the CDR3. Trimming cost V 0 bases and J 1 base, with 6 bases left between them.